The T cell receptor (beta chain) under discussion was sequenced for a study of molecular identifiers for immune sequencing clone quantification. Study conclusions and caveats: Clones above 20 RNA copies contained over 98% of effector molecules but under 1% of naive ones. Spiked Jurkat TCR RNA equivalent to one cell was reportedly detectable in one million naive cells. Sharing of a barcode by identical TCR molecules could cause highly expanded clone sizes to be underestimated.

Trimming removed 4 bases from V and 5 bases from J, with 23 bases in between. This CDR3 comprises 17 residues. Per germline, CDR1 LGHNA and CDR2 YNFKEQ. This clonotype has a count of ten or more. Antigen specificity is unknown. With listed TCR primers and previously described methods, bulk TCR libraries were prepared. MiXCR was run by TCRdb on the PCR reads, yielding one entry per CDR3 protein. The sample includes about 68,000 distinct CDR3 sequences, 18% seen only once; the top ten take around 1.5%. Sequences were obtained from naive CD8+ T cells from blood, with Jurkat cell RNA spiked in. The subset: FACS-sorted CD8+CD4-CCR7+CD45RA+ naive T cells. The chain joins TRBV4-2 to TRBJ2-5; no definite D call. This clonotype was obtained from a human donor in good health. Some libraries in this study had Jurkat cell RNA spiked in. In DNA, the CDR3 is TGTGCCAGCAGCCCCGAGCCCCGGGCCAATTTTGGGGAGACCCAGTACTTC. Amino acids: CASSPEPRANFGETQYF.